This entry concerns a single TCR beta chain. The junction had 0 bases not matched to a gene; V was cut back by 8 bases and J by 2 bases. CDR1 and CDR2 from the germline V gene are SNHLY and FYNNEI. The CDR3 is made up of 11 amino acids. The authors reverse transcribed 0.5 to 1 ug RNA with random hexamers. One entry per CDR3 protein, called by TCRdb with MiXCR from the immunoSEQ multiplex PCR reads. The repertoire holds roughly 80,000 distinct CDR3 sequences, approximately 94% seen once, with 0.52% in the top ten. This sample stems from a study of CD8 T cells in Susac syndrome. The chain is built from TRBV2 and TRBJ2-7, with TRBD2 identical over 7 bases. The receptor's source is a human donor with Susac syndrome. Sequenced material: CD8+ T cells from PBMCs. CDR3 amino acids: CASGGAYEQYF. The CDR3 DNA reads as TGTGCCAGCGGGGGGGCCTACGAGCAGTACTTC.